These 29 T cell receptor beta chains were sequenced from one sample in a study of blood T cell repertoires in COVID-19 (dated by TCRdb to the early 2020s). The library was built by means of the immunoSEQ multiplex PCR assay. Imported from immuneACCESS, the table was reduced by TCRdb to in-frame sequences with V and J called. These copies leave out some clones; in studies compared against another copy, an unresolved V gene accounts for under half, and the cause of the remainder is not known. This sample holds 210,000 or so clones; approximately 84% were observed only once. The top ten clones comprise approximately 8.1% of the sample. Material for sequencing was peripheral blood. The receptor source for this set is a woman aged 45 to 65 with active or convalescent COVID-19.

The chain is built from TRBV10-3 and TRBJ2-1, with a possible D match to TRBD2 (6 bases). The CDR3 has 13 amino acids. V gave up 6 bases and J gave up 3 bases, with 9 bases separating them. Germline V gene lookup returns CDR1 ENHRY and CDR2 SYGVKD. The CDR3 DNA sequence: TGTGCCATCAGACAGACTAGCTACAATGAGCAGTTCTTC. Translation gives CAIRQTSYNEQFF.

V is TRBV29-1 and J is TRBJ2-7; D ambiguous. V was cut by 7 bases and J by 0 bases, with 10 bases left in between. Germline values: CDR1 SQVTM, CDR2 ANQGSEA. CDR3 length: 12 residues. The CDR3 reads CSAQTVSYEQYF. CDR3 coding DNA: TGCAGCGCACAGACGGTCTCCTACGAGCAGTACTTC.

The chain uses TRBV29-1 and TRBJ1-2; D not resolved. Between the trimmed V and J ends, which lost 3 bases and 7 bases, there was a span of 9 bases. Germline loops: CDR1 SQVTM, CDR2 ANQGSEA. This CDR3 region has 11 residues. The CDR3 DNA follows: TGCAGCGTTGAGTACAGCGGTGGCTACACCTTC. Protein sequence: CSVEYSGGYTF.

CDR3 protein: CASSVDRVGITGELFF. CDR3 in DNA: TGTGCCAGCAGTGTAGACAGGGTCGGGATCACCGGGGAGCTGTTTTTT. This chain uses TRBV6-1 with TRBJ2-2, with TRBD1 identical over 7 bases. This CDR3 has 16 amino acids. The ends lost 4 bases at V and 4 bases at J; junction bases unmatched: 9. Germline loops: CDR1 MNHNS, CDR2 SASEGT.

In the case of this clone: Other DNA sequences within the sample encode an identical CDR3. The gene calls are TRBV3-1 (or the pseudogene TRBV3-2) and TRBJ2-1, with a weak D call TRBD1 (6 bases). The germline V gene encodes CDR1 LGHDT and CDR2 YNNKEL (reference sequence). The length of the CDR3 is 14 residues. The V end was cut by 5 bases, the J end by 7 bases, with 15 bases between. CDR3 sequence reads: CASSFTGWDNEQFF. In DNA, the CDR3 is TGTGCCAGCAGCTTCACAGGGTGGGATAATGAGCAGTTCTTC.

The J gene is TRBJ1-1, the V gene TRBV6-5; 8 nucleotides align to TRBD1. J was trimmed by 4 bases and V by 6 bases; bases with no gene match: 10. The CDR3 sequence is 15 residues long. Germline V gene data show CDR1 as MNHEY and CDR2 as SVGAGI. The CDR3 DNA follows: TGTGCCAGCAGACCCAGGGGGCGGAGGGGCACTGAAGCTTTCTTT. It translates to CASRPRGRRGTEAFF.

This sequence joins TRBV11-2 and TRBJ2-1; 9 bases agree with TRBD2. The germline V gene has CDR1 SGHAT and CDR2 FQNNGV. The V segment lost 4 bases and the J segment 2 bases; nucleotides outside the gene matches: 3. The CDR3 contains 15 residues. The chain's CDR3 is CASSSIAGAYNEQFF. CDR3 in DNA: TGTGCCAGCAGCTCCATAGCGGGAGCCTACAATGAGCAGTTCTTC.

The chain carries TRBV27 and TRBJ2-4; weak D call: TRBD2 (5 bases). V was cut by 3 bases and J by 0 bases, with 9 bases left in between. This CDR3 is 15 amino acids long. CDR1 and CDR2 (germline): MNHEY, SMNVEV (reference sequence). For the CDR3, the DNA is TGTGCCAGCAGTTTCGCCGGGGAAGCCAAAAACATTCAGTACTTC. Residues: CASSFAGEAKNIQYF.

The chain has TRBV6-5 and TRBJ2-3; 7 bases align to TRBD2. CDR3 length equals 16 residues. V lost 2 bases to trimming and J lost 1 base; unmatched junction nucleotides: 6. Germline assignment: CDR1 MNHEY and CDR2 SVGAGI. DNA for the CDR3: TGTGCCAGCAGTTACCTCCGGACTAGGGGCACAGATACGCAGTATTTT. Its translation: CASSYLRTRGTDTQYF.

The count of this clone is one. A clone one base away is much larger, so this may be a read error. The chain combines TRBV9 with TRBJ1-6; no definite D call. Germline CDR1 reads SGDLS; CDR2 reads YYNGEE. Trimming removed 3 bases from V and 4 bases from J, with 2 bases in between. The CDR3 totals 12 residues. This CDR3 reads CASSAYNSPLHF. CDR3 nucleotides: TGTGCCAGCAGCGCATATAATTCACCCCTCCACTTT. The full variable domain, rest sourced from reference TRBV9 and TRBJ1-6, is DSGVTQTPKHLITATGQRVTLRCSPRSGDLSVYWYQQSLDQGLQFLIQYYNGEERAKGNILERFSAQQFPDLHSELNLSSLELGDSALYFCASSAYNSPLHFGNGTRLTVT.

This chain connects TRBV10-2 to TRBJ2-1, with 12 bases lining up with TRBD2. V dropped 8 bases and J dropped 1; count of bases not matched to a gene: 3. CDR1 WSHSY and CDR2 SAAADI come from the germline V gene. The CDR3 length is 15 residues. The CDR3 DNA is TGCGCCAGCGCTAGCGGGGGGGTATCCTACAATGAGCAGTTCTTC. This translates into CASASGGVSYNEQFF.

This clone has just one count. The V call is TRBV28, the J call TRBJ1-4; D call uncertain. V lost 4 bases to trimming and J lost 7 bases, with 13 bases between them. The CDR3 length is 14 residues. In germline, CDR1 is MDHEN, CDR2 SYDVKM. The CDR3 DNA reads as TGTGCCAGCAGTTCGCGGGTTCACGGTGAAAAACTGTTTTTT. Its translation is CASSSRVHGEKLFF.

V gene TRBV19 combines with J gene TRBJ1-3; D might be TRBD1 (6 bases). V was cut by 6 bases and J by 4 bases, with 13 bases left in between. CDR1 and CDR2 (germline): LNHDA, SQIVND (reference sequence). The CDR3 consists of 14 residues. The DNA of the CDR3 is TGTGCCAGTAGCGTACAGGGTACAGGAAACACCATATATTTT. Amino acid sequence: CASSVQGTGNTIYF.

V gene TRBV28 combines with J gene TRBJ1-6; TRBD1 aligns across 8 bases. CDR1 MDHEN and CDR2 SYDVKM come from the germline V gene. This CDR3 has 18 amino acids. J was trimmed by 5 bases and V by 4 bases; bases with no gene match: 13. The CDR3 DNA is TGTGCCAGCAGTTCTCGTCCAGGGGGCCGGCCGAATAATTCACCCCTCCACTTT. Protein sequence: CASSSRPGGRPNNSPLHF. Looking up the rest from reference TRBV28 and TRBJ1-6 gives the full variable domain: DVKVTQSSRYLVKRTGEKVFLECVQDMDHENMFWYRQDPGLGLRLIYFSYDVKMKEKGDIPEGYSVSREKKERFSLILESASTNQTSMYLCASSSRPGGRPNNSPLHFGNGTRLTVT.

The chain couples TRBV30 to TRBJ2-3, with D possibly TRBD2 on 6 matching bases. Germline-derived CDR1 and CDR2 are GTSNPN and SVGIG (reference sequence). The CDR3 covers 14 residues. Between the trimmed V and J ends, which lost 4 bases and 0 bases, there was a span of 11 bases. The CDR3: CAWTVGGSTDTQYF. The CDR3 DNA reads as TGTGCCTGGACCGTGGGGGGAAGCACAGATACGCAGTATTTT.

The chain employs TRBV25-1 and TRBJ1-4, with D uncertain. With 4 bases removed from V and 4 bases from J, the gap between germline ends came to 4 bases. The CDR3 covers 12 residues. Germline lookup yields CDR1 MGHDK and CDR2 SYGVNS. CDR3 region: CASSGHNEKLFF. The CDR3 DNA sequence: TGTGCCAGCAGTGGACATAATGAAAAACTGTTTTTT.

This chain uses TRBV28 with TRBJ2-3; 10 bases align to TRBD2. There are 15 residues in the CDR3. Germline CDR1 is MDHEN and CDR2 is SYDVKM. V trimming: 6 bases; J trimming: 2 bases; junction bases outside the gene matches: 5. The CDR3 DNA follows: TGTGCCAGCAGCACTAGCGGGGAAAACACAGATACGCAGTATTTT. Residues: CASSTSGENTDTQYF.

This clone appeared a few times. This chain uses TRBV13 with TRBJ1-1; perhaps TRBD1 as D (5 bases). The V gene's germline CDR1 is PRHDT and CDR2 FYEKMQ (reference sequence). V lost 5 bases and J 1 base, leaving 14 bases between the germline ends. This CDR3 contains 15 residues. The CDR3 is CASSHRWGGNTEAFF. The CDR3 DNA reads TGTGCCAGCAGCCATCGCTGGGGGGGGAACACTGAAGCTTTCTTT.

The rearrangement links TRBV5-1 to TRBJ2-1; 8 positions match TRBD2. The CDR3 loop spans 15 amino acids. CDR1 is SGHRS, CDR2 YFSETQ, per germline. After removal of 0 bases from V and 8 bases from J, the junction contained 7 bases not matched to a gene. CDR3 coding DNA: TGCGCCAGCAGCTTGGAACTAGCGGCCCGGGATGAGCAGTTCTTC. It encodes CASSLELAARDEQFF.

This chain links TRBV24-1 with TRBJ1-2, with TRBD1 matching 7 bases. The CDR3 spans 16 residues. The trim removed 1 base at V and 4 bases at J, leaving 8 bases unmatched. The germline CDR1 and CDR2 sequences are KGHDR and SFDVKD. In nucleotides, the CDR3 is TGTGCCACCAGTGATTTTGCAGAGGGGGCAGGCTATGGCTACACCTTC. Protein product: CATSDFAEGAGYGYTF.

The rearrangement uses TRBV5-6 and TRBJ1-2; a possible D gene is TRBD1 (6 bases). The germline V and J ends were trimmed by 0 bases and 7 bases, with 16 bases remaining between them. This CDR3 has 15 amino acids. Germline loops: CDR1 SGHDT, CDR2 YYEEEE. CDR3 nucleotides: TGTGCCAGCAGCTTGGAGCGGTCCTCCAGGGGTGGCTACACCTTC. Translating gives CASSLERSSRGGYTF. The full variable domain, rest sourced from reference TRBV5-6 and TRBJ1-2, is DAGVTQSPTHLIKTRGQQVTLRCSPKSGHDTVSWYQQALGQGPQFIFQYYEEEERQRGNFPDRFSGHQFPNYSSELNVNALLLGDSALYLCASSLERSSRGGYTFGSGTRLTVV.

CDR3 in amino acids: CASSLRLAGEADTQYF. CDR3 DNA sequence: TGTGCCAGCAGCTTGCGACTAGCGGGGGAAGCAGATACGCAGTATTTT. The V call is TRBV5-4, the J call TRBJ2-3, with TRBD2 matching 12 bases. With V trimmed by 1 base and J by 4 bases, 4 bases remained unmatched. This CDR3 contains 16 residues. Looked up from germline, CDR1 is SGHNT and CDR2 is YYREEE (reference sequence).

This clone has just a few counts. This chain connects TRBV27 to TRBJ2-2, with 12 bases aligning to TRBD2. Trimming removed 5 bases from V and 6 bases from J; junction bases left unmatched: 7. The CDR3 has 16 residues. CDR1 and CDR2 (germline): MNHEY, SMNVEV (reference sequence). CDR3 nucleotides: TGTGCCAGCAGTACGAGACTAGCGGGAGTCCCCGGGGAGCTGTTTTTT. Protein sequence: CASSTRLAGVPGELFF.

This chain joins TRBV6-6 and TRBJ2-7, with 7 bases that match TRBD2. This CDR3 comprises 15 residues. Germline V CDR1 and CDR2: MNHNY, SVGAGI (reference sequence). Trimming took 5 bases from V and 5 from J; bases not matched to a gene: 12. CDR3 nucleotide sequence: TGTGCCAGCAGTAGATGGCGGGAGAGTGGGGACGAGCAGTACTTC. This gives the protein CASSRWRESGDEQYF.

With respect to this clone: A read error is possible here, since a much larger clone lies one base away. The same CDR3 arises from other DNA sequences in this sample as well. CDR3 nucleotides: TGTGCCAGCAGTCTCAACACCGGGGAGCTGTTTTTT. This codes for CASSLNTGELFF. The V call is TRBV3-1 (or the pseudogene TRBV3-2), the J call TRBJ2-2; D gene uncertain. V was shortened by 6 bases and J by 2 bases, with 4 bases between the two germline ends. CDR1 is LGHDT, CDR2 YNNKEL, per germline (reference sequence). CDR3 length: 12 residues.

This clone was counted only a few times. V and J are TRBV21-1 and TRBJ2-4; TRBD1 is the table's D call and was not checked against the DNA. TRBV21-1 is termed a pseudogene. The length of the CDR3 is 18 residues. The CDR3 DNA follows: TGTGCCAGCCCCGGACACCTAAGTCTCCTTCTAGCCAAAAACATTCAGTACTTC. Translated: CASPGHLSLLLAKNIQYF.

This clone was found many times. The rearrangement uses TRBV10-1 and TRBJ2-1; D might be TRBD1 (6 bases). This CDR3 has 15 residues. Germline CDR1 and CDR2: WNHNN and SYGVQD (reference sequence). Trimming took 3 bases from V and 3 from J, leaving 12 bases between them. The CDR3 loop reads CASSESPGDYNEQFF. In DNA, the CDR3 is TGCGCCAGCAGTGAAAGTCCAGGGGACTACAATGAGCAGTTCTTC.

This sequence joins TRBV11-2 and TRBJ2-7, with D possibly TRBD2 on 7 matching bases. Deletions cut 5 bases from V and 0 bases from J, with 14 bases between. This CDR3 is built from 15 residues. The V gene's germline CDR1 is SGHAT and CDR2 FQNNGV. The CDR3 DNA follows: TGTGCCAGCAGCCGGGGGGCGTCGAGCTCCTACGAGCAGTACTTC. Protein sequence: CASSRGASSSYEQYF.

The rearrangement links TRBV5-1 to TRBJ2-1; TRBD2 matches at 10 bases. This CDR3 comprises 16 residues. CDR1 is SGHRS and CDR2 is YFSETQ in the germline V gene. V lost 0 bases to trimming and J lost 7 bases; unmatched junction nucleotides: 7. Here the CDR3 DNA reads TGCGCCAGCAGCTTGGAGCTAGCGGGGGCCCTAAATGAGCAGTTCTTC. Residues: CASSLELAGALNEQFF.